This passage covers 24 T cell receptor beta chains from one sample sequenced in a study of blood T cell repertoires in COVID-19. TCRdb's copy holds only in-frame clones and misses some; the assay was immunoSEQ multiplex PCR. Counted here are approximately 210,000 clones, 80% to 90% occurring once; the ten biggest clones make up around 2.5%. The source material was peripheral blood. The source of these receptors is a woman aged 40 to 49 with active or convalescent COVID-19.

The chain recombines TRBV9 with TRBJ1-1, with 9 bases identical to TRBD1. J gave up 1 base and V 6 bases, and 4 bases lay outside the gene matches. Germline-derived CDR1 and CDR2 are SGDLS and YYNGEE. The CDR3 is 14 amino acids. The CDR3 DNA is TGTGCCAGCACTCCGGGACAGGGGAACACTGAAGCTTTCTTT. Its translation is CASTPGQGNTEAFF. The full variable domain, in which reference TRBV9 and TRBJ1-1 provide the parts outside the CDR3, is DSGVTQTPKHLITATGQRVTLRCSPRSGDLSVYWYQQSLDQGLQFLIQYYNGEERAKGNILERFSAQQFPDLHSELNLSSLELGDSALYFCASTPGQGNTEAFFGQGTRLTVV.

This clone was picked up a small number of times. The chain has TRBV3-1 (or the pseudogene TRBV3-2) and TRBJ1-2; 11 nucleotides line up with TRBD1. The CDR3 runs to 15 residues. CDR1 is LGHDT and CDR2 is YNNKEL in the germline V gene (reference sequence). The J segment lost 4 bases and the V segment lost 3 bases, leaving 4 bases of the junction unmatched. CDR3 DNA sequence: TGTGCCAGCAGCCAGTGGACAGGGGGCGGCTATGGCTACACCTTC. This gives the protein CASSQWTGGGYGYTF.

The CDR3 region has the DNA TGTGCCAGCAGCCATGGGGAAGAGCGGTCAGCTTTCTTT. It specifies CASSHGEERSAFF. This chain uses TRBV6-6 with TRBJ1-1; D ambiguous. Per the germline V gene, CDR1 is MNHNY and CDR2 is SVGAGI (reference sequence). The ends were cut back, 6 bases at V and 10 bases at J, with 18 bases in the middle. The CDR3 consists of 13 residues.

The rearrangement links TRBV27 to TRBJ2-7; 10 bases are shared with TRBD2. The germline CDR1 and CDR2 sequences are MNHEY and SMNVEV (reference sequence). V lost 6 bases to trimming and J lost 3 bases; unmatched junction nucleotides: 14. This CDR3 region has 17 residues. The CDR3 here is CASSPQPLAGIDYEQYF. Written as DNA, the CDR3 is TGTGCCAGCAGCCCACAACCACTAGCGGGGATTGACTACGAGCAGTACTTC.

The CDR3 is CASSLDRGEGYTF. CDR3 DNA sequence: TGTGCCAGCAGCTTGGACAGGGGGGAAGGCTACACCTTC. The V call is TRBV5-5, the J call TRBJ1-2; 8 bases line up with TRBD1. The CDR3 has 13 amino acids. With 0 bases clipped from V and 8 bases from J, the junction kept 3 bases outside the gene matches. From germline, CDR1 is SGHKS and CDR2 YYEKEE (reference sequence).

The rearrangement joins TRBV6-2 or TRBV6-3 to TRBJ2-5; D might be TRBD1 (5 bases). V lost 2 bases and J lost 5, with 18 bases in between. The germline gives CDR1 MNHEY, CDR2 SVGEGT. The CDR3 length is 16 residues. CDR3 region: CASSYLSHQGLETQYF. CDR3 DNA: TGTGCCAGCAGTTACCTTTCCCATCAGGGTTTGGAGACCCAGTACTTC.

The chain uses TRBV6-6 and TRBJ1-3; unclear D gene. This CDR3 has 14 amino acids. Per the germline V gene, CDR1 is MNHNY and CDR2 is SVGAGI (reference sequence). Trimming shortened V by 7 bases and J by 3 bases, and 13 bases separated the two germline ends. As DNA, the CDR3 is TGTGCCAGCACCCTCGTAGCCGTTGGAAACACCATATATTTT. This encodes CASTLVAVGNTIYF.

V is TRBV3-1 (or the pseudogene TRBV3-2) and J is TRBJ1-6, with unresolved D. V was clipped by 0 bases and J by 5 bases, with 11 bases between them. This CDR3 has 16 residues. Germline V gene data show CDR1 as LGHDT and CDR2 as YNNKEL (reference sequence). DNA of the CDR3: TGTGCCAGCAGCCAAGATTCGGCAGGAAATAATTCACCCCTCCACTTT. As protein: CASSQDSAGNNSPLHF.

The rearrangement links TRBV5-4 to TRBJ2-7; TRBD2 matches at 8 bases. V gave up 4 bases and J gave up 0 bases; unmatched junction bases: 6. CDR1 is SGHNT, CDR2 YYREEE, per germline (reference sequence). The CDR3 consists of 15 residues. The chain's CDR3 is CASSTGGTASYEQYF. In nucleotides, the CDR3 is TGTGCCAGCAGCACGGGGGGGACTGCCTCCTACGAGCAGTACTTC.

The V call is TRBV6-6, the J call TRBJ1-2, with a weak D call TRBD1 (6 bases). Germline V gene lookup returns CDR1 MNHNY and CDR2 SVGAGI (reference sequence). The CDR3 is made up of 14 amino acids. V dropped 2 bases and J dropped 7 bases, with 14 bases sitting between them. Here the CDR3 DNA reads TGTGCCAGCAGTTACCTACAGGGTTCCGCTGGCTACACCTTC. Residues: CASSYLQGSAGYTF.

The V and J genes are TRBV13 and TRBJ2-5; 12 bases agree with TRBD2. From germline, CDR1 is PRHDT and CDR2 FYEKMQ (reference sequence). With V trimmed by 2 bases and J by 5 bases, 9 bases remained unmatched. This CDR3 contains 17 residues. The CDR3 DNA sequence: TGTGCCAGCAGCTTAAGGGCTAGCGGGAGGGCCGGGGAGACCCAGTACTTC. Protein sequence: CASSLRASGRAGETQYF.

V is TRBV29-1 and J is TRBJ1-5; TRBD1 agrees at 7 bases. The CDR3 has 13 amino acids. Per germline, CDR1 SQVTM and CDR2 ANQGSEA. V shed 5 bases, J shed 4 bases, and the junction held 5 bases outside the gene matches. CDR3 amino acids: CSVQGQANQPQHF. CDR3 nucleotides: TGCAGCGTTCAAGGACAGGCTAATCAGCCCCAGCATTTT.

This rearrangement joins TRBV24-1 to TRBJ2-3; perhaps TRBD1 as D (7 bases). The CDR3 sequence is 15 residues long. CDR1 and CDR2 (germline): KGHDR, SFDVKD. V lost 10 bases, J lost 2 bases, and 18 bases lay in between. The CDR3 sequence: CATGGQDTITDTQYF. The CDR3 DNA is TGTGCCACGGGAGGACAGGACACAATCACAGATACGCAGTATTTT.

This clone occurred once. This chain connects TRBV19 to TRBJ1-5, with 7 bases matching TRBD1. The CDR3 extends over 20 amino acids. The germline V gene has CDR1 LNHDA and CDR2 SQIVND (reference sequence). The V and J ends lost 5 bases and 0 bases, in that order; junction bases with no gene match: 19. The CDR3 DNA sequence: TGTGCCAGTAGTCGACACCTGCCGGGCGGACAGGCCCATAGCAATCAGCCCCAGCATTTT. Its translation: CASSRHLPGGQAHSNQPQHF.

The rearrangement joins TRBV18 to TRBJ1-6, with 7 nucleotides matching TRBD1. CDR3 length equals 16 residues. Germline V lookup: CDR1 KGHSH, CDR2 LQKENI. V shed 0 bases and J 10 bases; nucleotides not matched to a gene: 9. The CDR3 sequence is CASSPPINRGGSPLHF. DNA of the CDR3: TGTGCCAGCTCACCACCGATTAACAGGGGTGGGTCACCCCTCCACTTT.

V is TRBV5-1 and J is TRBJ2-7, with D perhaps matching TRBD1 (5 bases). The CDR3 is made up of 14 amino acids. Germline V gene lookup returns CDR1 SGHRS and CDR2 YFSETQ. Trimming left V 4 bases short and J 2 bases short, with 13 bases between. CDR3 sequence reads: CASSQTGQPYEQYF. The CDR3 coding sequence is TGCGCCAGCAGCCAAACAGGTCAACCCTACGAGCAGTACTTC.

The chain couples TRBV28 to TRBJ1-6; D is unclear. V lost 5 bases, J lost 9 bases, and 8 bases lay in between. In germline, CDR1 is MDHEN, CDR2 SYDVKM. The CDR3 has 12 residues. The CDR3 nucleotides read TGTGCCAGCAGTCCACTAGGTTCACCCCTCCACTTT. It is translated as CASSPLGSPLHF. The entire variable domain, with the rest obtained from reference TRBV28 and TRBJ1-6, is as follows: DVKVTQSSRYLVKRTGEKVFLECVQDMDHENMFWYRQDPGLGLRLIYFSYDVKMKEKGDIPEGYSVSREKKERFSLILESASTNQTSMYLCASSPLGSPLHFGNGTRLTVT.

The CDR3 nucleotides read TGCGCCAGCAGGACTACGAACACCGGGGAGCTGTTTTTT. Amino acids: CASRTTNTGELFF. This chain connects TRBV10-1 to TRBJ2-2; possible D gene TRBD2, 5 bases. The V gene lost 6 bases and the J gene lost 0 bases, with 5 bases spanning the gap. Germline-derived CDR1 and CDR2 are WNHNN and SYGVQD (reference sequence). CDR3 size: 13 residues.

The chain links TRBV19 to TRBJ1-3; no definite D call. Germline loops: CDR1 LNHDA, CDR2 SQIVND (reference sequence). The V gene lost 3 bases and the J gene lost 0 bases, with 3 bases spanning the gap. There are 13 residues in the CDR3. The CDR3 loop is CASSMSSGNTIYF. In DNA form, the CDR3 reads TGTGCCAGTAGTATGAGCTCTGGAAACACCATATATTTT.

This chain joins TRBV28 and TRBJ2-2; 7 nucleotides agree with TRBD2. The trim removed 6 bases at V and 2 bases at J, leaving 3 bases unmatched. The CDR3 spans 14 residues. CDR1 is MDHEN, CDR2 SYDVKM, per germline. CDR3 protein: CASSGGSNTGELFF. The CDR3 DNA is TGTGCCAGCAGCGGGGGGTCAAACACCGGGGAGCTGTTTTTT.

The V gene is TRBV5-8, the J gene TRBJ2-1, with D maybe TRBD2 (6 bases). Deletions cut 4 bases from V and 5 bases from J, with 16 bases between. In germline, CDR1 is SGHTS, CDR2 YDEGEE. The CDR3 length is 15 residues. The CDR3 sequence is CASSPWGDPNNEQFF. Written as DNA, the CDR3 is TGTGCCAGCAGCCCTTGGGGGGACCCCAACAATGAGCAGTTCTTC. Looking up the rest from reference TRBV5-8 and TRBJ2-1 gives the full variable domain: EAGVTQSPTHLIKTRGQQATLRCSPISGHTSVYWYQQALGLGLQFLLWYDEGEERNRGNFPPRFSGRQFPNYSSELNVNALELEDSALYLCASSPWGDPNNEQFFGPGTRLTVL.

This clone has just one count. The J gene is TRBJ2-3, the V gene TRBV24-1, with D possibly TRBD1 on 6 matching bases. Germline-derived CDR1 and CDR2 are KGHDR and SFDVKD. This CDR3 has 17 amino acids. The V and J ends lost 4 bases and 3 bases respectively, with 19 bases between them. Here the CDR3 DNA reads TGTGCCACCAGTGACCCAGGGGACCCTGGGTTAACAGATACGCAGTATTTT. Translating gives CATSDPGDPGLTDTQYF.

This rearrangement joins TRBV6-5 to TRBJ1-2; 9 positions match TRBD1. This CDR3 region has 14 residues. Germline assignment: CDR1 MNHEY and CDR2 SVGAGI. V lost 6 bases to trimming and J lost 3 bases; unmatched junction nucleotides: 5. The CDR3 DNA follows: TGTGCCAGCAGAAGTACAGGGGGCGACTATGGCTACACCTTC. Translation: CASRSTGGDYGYTF.

This chain joins TRBV29-1 and TRBJ1-2; D gene ambiguous. V was trimmed by 5 bases and J by 1 base, leaving 5 bases between them. Germline loops: CDR1 SQVTM, CDR2 ANQGSEA. The CDR3 totals 11 residues. The CDR3: CSVQYNYGYTF. CDR3 bases: TGCAGCGTTCAGTATAACTATGGCTACACCTTC.